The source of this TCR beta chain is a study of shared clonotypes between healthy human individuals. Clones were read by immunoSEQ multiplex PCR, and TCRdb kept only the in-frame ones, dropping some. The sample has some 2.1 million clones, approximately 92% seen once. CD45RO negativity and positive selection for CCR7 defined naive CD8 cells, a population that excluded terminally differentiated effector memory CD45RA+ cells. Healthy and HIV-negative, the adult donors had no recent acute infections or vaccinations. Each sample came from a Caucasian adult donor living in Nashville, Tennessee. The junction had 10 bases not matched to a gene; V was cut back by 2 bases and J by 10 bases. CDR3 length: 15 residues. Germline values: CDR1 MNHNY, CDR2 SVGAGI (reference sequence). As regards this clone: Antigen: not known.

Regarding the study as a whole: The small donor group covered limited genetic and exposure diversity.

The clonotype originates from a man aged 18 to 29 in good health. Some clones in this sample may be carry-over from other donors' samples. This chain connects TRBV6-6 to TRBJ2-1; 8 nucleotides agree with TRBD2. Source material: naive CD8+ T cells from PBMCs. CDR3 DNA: TGTGCCAGCAGTTACGCACTAGCGGCCGGGGGAGAGCAGTTCTTC. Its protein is CASSYALAAGGEQFF.